Listed here are 3 T cell receptor beta chains from one sample, sequenced in a study of CD8+CD57+ T cells in acquired aplastic anemia. Whoever was chosen for sequencing had shown CD8+CD57+ cell expansion by flow cytometry. TCR beta VDJ and CDR3 profiles were obtained from a genomic DNA template. TCRdb re-analysed the reads in MiXCR, keeping a single row per CDR3 protein. Here the sample spans approximately 250,000 distinct CDR3 sequences, around 82% being singletons. The material sequenced was sorted CD4+, CD8+, or CD8+CD57+ T cells (not recorded which) from PBMCs. The origin of the receptors is a human donor with aplastic anemia.

The chain uses TRBV9 and TRBJ2-6, with a tentative D call TRBD2 (5 bases). The V gene lost 4 bases and the J gene lost 11 bases, with 25 bases spanning the gap. Per germline, CDR1 SGDLS and CDR2 YYNGEE. The CDR3 has 17 amino acids. The CDR3: CASSPAVDSYEQYVLTF. The DNA of the CDR3 is TGTGCCAGCAGCCCCGCCGTGGACTCCTACGAGCAGTACGTCCTGACTTTC.

The genes are TRBV2 and TRBJ2-3; the D is unclear. Germline V gene lookup returns CDR1 SNHLY and CDR2 FYNNEI. This CDR3 is built from 14 residues. The V and J ends lost 0 bases and 14 bases respectively, with 18 bases between them. This chain's CDR3 is CASSEAGSPDKLYF. The CDR3 nucleotides read TGTGCCAGCAGTGAAGCGGGAAGTCCCGATAAGTTGTATTTT.

With respect to this clonotype: At one end, the junction sequence differs from germline, possibly due to a read error. This rearrangement joins TRBV9 to TRBJ1-1; TRBD1 aligns across 7 bases. The CDR3 extends over 15 amino acids. Germline lookup yields CDR1 SGDLS and CDR2 YYNGEE. CDR3 amino acids: CASGVDVTGKYEAFF. The CDR3 coding sequence is TGTGCCAGCGGCGTAGATGTGACAGGGAAATACGAAGCTTTCTTT.